These 27 T cell receptor beta chains originate from one sample sequenced in a study of monozygotic twins with cystic fibrosis. The data were produced by immunoSEQ multiplex PCR, yet TCRdb's version contains in-frame clones alone and is incomplete. This table has 950 to 1,200 clones, over 85% appearing once. Sequenced: blood. The receptors shown here come from a boy aged 5-17 years with cystic fibrosis.

The chain has TRBV7-9 and TRBJ2-3, with 7 nucleotides matching TRBD1. Germline V gene lookup returns CDR1 SEHNR and CDR2 FQNEAQ (reference sequence). The V segment lost 4 bases and the J segment 0 bases; nucleotides outside the gene matches: 1. This CDR3 is 14 amino acids long. The CDR3 region has the DNA TGTGCCAGCAGCTCGGACAGGAGCACAGATACGCAGTATTTT. As protein: CASSSDRSTDTQYF.

This clone was observed a few times. The chain has TRBV29-1 and TRBJ2-2, with TRBD2 as a possible D gene (5 bases). This CDR3 is 13 amino acids long. Trimming took off 6 bases at V and 4 bases at J, with 12 bases between the two ends. Per the germline V gene, CDR1 is SQVTM and CDR2 is ANQGSEA. DNA of the CDR3: TGCAGCGTCCCATTCGGGGTCACCGGGGAGCTGTTTTTT. Amino acid sequence: CSVPFGVTGELFF.

Here the CDR3 reads CASSYPRGRLNTEAFF. The CDR3 region has the DNA TGTGCCAGCAGCTACCCTCGAGGGCGGTTGAACACTGAAGCTTTCTTT. V and J are TRBV7-9 and TRBJ1-1; D not certain. Germline V CDR1 and CDR2: SEHNR, FQNEAQ (reference sequence). V dropped 4 bases and J dropped 0 bases, with 15 bases sitting between them. CDR3 length: 16 amino acids.

The chain recombines TRBV11-2 with TRBJ1-1; tentative D call: TRBD1 (6 bases). The CDR3 is 14 amino acids. Trimming pared 1 base from V and 10 bases from J, leaving 16 bases between. Germline V lookup: CDR1 SGHAT, CDR2 FQNNGV. This chain's CDR3 is CASSLGGPDGRAFF. DNA for the CDR3: TGTGCCAGCAGCTTAGGGGGGCCAGATGGAAGAGCTTTCTTT. Based on the CDR3 plus reference TRBV11-2 and TRBJ1-1, the full variable domain is EAGVAQSPRYKIIEKRQSVAFWCNPISGHATLYWYQQILGQGPKLLIQFQNNGVVDDSQLPKDRFSAERLKGVDSTLKIQPAKLEDSAVYLCASSLGGPDGRAFFGQGTRLTVV.

V usage is TRBV2 and J usage is TRBJ1-1; the D gene is possibly TRBD1 (5 bases). The CDR3 has 12 residues. Germline V gives CDR1 SNHLY, CDR2 FYNNEI. Trimming pared 7 bases from V and 5 bases from J, leaving 11 bases between. DNA of the CDR3: TGTGCCAGCAATACAGGTAGTACTGAAGCTTTCTTT. Protein product: CASNTGSTEAFF.

The chain is built from TRBV7-2 and TRBJ2-3, with 8 bases that match TRBD2. Trimming at V came to 2 bases and at J to 7 bases, leaving 8 bases not matched to a gene. The germline gives CDR1 SGHTA, CDR2 FQGNSA. This CDR3 contains 15 residues. The CDR3 reads CASSLSGAGANTQYF. The DNA for the CDR3 is TGTGCCAGCAGCTTATCTGGAGCGGGAGCCAATACGCAGTATTTT. Drawing the rest from reference TRBV7-2 and TRBJ2-3, the complete variable domain is GAGVSQSPSNKVTEKGKDVELRCDPISGHTALYWYRQSLGQGLEFLIYFQGNSAPDKSGLPSDRFSAERTGGSVSTLTIQRTQQEDSAVYLCASSLSGAGANTQYFGPGTRLTVL.

The CDR3 bases are TGTGCCAGCAGGGGGCGGCCGAACACCGGGGAGCTGTTTTTT. Translated, it gives CASRGRPNTGELFF. This chain joins TRBV2 and TRBJ2-2; D is possibly TRBD1 (5 bases). This CDR3 has 14 residues. The V end was cut by 6 bases, the J end by 0 bases, with 8 bases between. The germline V gene encodes CDR1 SNHLY and CDR2 FYNNEI.

The rearrangement joins TRBV7-2 to TRBJ2-7; D might be TRBD1 (6 bases). The CDR3 totals 15 residues. Germline V lookup: CDR1 SGHTA, CDR2 FQGNSA. Trimming pared 1 base from V and 2 bases from J, leaving 12 bases between. The DNA of the CDR3 is TGTGCCAGCAGCTTAGTGGCACAGGGCCCCTACGAGCAGTACTTC. This sequence encodes CASSLVAQGPYEQYF.

The chain uses TRBV6-5 and TRBJ1-1; TRBD1 matches at 7 bases. Germline lookup yields CDR1 MNHEY and CDR2 SVGAGI. The trim removed 6 bases at V and 2 bases at J, leaving 3 bases unmatched. The CDR3 has 13 amino acids. The CDR3 DNA reads TGTGCCAGCAGGGGGACAGAAAACACTGAAGCTTTCTTT. Protein sequence: CASRGTENTEAFF.

The chain combines TRBV30 with TRBJ2-7; D is undetermined. Deletions cut 1 base from V and 4 bases from J, with 11 bases between. CDR1 GTSNPN and CDR2 SVGIG come from the germline V gene (reference sequence). This CDR3 region has 13 residues. The DNA for the CDR3 is TGTGCCTGGAGTGCGAATACAAGGTACGAGCAGTACTTC. This codes for CAWSANTRYEQYF.

V gene TRBV5-1 combines with J gene TRBJ1-4; TRBD1 agrees at 8 bases. The CDR3 has 16 amino acids. Looked up from germline, CDR1 is SGHRS and CDR2 is YFSETQ. V was pared by 4 bases and J by 0 bases, with 5 bases of the junction left unmatched. Here the CDR3 reads CASSGGTGATNEKLFF. CDR3 nucleotide sequence: TGCGCCAGCAGCGGGGGGACAGGCGCAACTAATGAAAAACTGTTTTTT.

The J gene is TRBJ2-4, the V gene TRBV27; D gene uncertain. Trimming pared 5 bases from V and 9 bases from J, leaving 8 bases between. This CDR3 has 11 amino acids. Germline values: CDR1 MNHEY, CDR2 SMNVEV (reference sequence). CDR3 sequence: CASSEGGIQYF. The CDR3 coding sequence is TGTGCCAGCAGTGAAGGTGGCATTCAGTACTTC.

The CDR3 loop reads CASSRSMGAVTGELFF. In DNA form, the CDR3 reads TGTGCCAGCAGCCGGTCGATGGGGGCCGTCACCGGGGAGCTGTTTTTT. The V gene is TRBV5-5, the J gene TRBJ2-2; possible D gene TRBD1, 6 bases. The CDR3 has 16 residues. V was clipped by 4 bases and J by 4 bases, with 17 bases between them. Germline CDR1 is SGHKS and CDR2 is YYEKEE (reference sequence).

The chain links TRBV29-1 to TRBJ2-1; TRBD2 matches at 8 bases. The CDR3 sequence is 13 residues long. Germline loops: CDR1 SQVTM, CDR2 ANQGSEA. The DNA for the CDR3 is TGCTTAATCCGGGGGGGCCCCTACAATGAGCAGTTCTTC. This gives the protein CLIRGGPYNEQFF.

The chain carries TRBV7-9 and TRBJ1-5, with D possibly being TRBD1 (6 bases). This CDR3 region has 14 residues. Germline V gives CDR1 SEHNR, CDR2 FQNEAQ (reference sequence). Trimming removed 5 bases at V and 7 bases at J, with 15 bases between. The CDR3 sequence is CASSLGGLGQPQHF. In nucleotides, the CDR3 is TGTGCCAGCAGCCTGGGGGGGCTAGGGCAGCCCCAGCATTTT. The full variable domain, rest sourced from reference TRBV7-9 and TRBJ1-5, is DTGVSQNPRHKITKRGQNVTFRCDPISEHNRLYWYRQTLGQGPEFLTYFQNEAQLEKSRLLSDRFSAERPKGSFSTLEIQRTEQGDSAMYLCASSLGGLGQPQHFGDGTRLSIL.

The rearrangement joins TRBV6-1 to TRBJ2-5; 9 nucleotides match TRBD2. V trimming: 4 bases; J trimming: 4 bases; junction bases outside the gene matches: 4. The CDR3 runs 14 residues. Germline assignment: CDR1 MNHNS and CDR2 SASEGT. The CDR3 region is CASSGGGAGETQYF. The CDR3, as DNA: TGTGCCAGCAGTGGCGGGGGGGCTGGAGAGACCCAGTACTTC.

The V and J genes are TRBV19 and TRBJ1-2; TRBD1 matches 10 bases. Germline trimming cut 9 bases from V and 8 bases from J; bases unmatched to any gene: 6. Looked up from germline, CDR1 is LNHDA and CDR2 is SQIVND (reference sequence). This CDR3 has 12 amino acids. The CDR3 coding sequence is TGTGCCAGGGACAGGGGGACGTGGGGCTACACCTTC. It encodes CARDRGTWGYTF.

The chain joins TRBV18 to TRBJ2-2; 7 nucleotides match TRBD1. This CDR3 is 15 amino acids long. With V trimmed by 6 bases and J by 2 bases, 6 bases remained unmatched. Per germline, CDR1 KGHSH and CDR2 LQKENI. The CDR3 coding sequence is TGTGCCAGCTCTGGACAGGACCGAAACACCGGGGAGCTGTTTTTT. It codes for CASSGQDRNTGELFF.

This clone has more than one count but fewer than ten. The genes are TRBV11-3 and TRBJ2-1, with 10 bases matching TRBD1. Per the germline V gene, CDR1 is SGHNT and CDR2 is YENEEA. The CDR3 sequence is 16 residues long. With 5 bases clipped from V and 3 bases from J, the junction kept 7 bases outside the gene matches. This CDR3 reads CASSLRDRGGYNEQFF. CDR3 DNA: TGTGCCAGCAGCCTCCGGGACAGGGGAGGCTACAATGAGCAGTTCTTC.

V and J are TRBV25-1 and TRBJ2-7, with D unresolved. Germline V CDR1 and CDR2: MGHDK, SYGVNS. The CDR3 length is 13 residues. Deletions cut 3 bases from V and 3 bases from J, with 9 bases between. The CDR3 is CASSEGNLYEQYF. The CDR3 DNA reads TGTGCCAGCAGTGAGGGGAACCTCTACGAGCAGTACTTC.

This chain uses TRBV5-1 with TRBJ2-1; the D gene is possibly TRBD2 (7 bases). Germline CDR1 and CDR2: SGHRS and YFSETQ. The CDR3 spans 14 residues. V was clipped by 6 bases and J by 5 bases, with 15 bases between them. Here the CDR3 reads CASKGGQQDNEQFF. In DNA form, the CDR3 reads TGCGCCAGCAAGGGGGGGCAGCAAGACAATGAGCAGTTCTTC.

J is TRBJ1-2 and V is TRBV27; 8 nucleotides line up with TRBD1. From germline, CDR1 is MNHEY and CDR2 SMNVEV (reference sequence). The ends lost 8 bases at V and 8 bases at J; junction bases unmatched: 10. This CDR3 is 13 amino acids long. The CDR3, as DNA: TGTGCCAGCTCGCGGACAGGGCGTGTGGGCTACACCTTC. This codes for CASSRTGRVGYTF.

The chain combines TRBV5-1 with TRBJ2-7, with a possible D match to TRBD2 (6 bases). Germline CDR1 is SGHRS and CDR2 is YFSETQ. The CDR3 covers 14 residues. The germline V and J ends were trimmed by 1 base and 3 bases, with 11 bases remaining between them. The CDR3 nucleotides are TGCGCCAGCAGCTTGCGGGACTCAAACTACGAGCAGTACTTC. Protein product: CASSLRDSNYEQYF.

This chain links TRBV19 with TRBJ2-5; 11 bases are a match to TRBD1. The DNA end lines up better with TRBJ2-7; the J call may be wrong. CDR1 is LNHDA, CDR2 SQIVND, per germline (reference sequence). This CDR3 is 15 amino acids long. The CDR3, as DNA: TGTGCCAGTAGTACCCGGACAGGGGGCTTCGACGAGCAGTACTTC. It yields the protein CASSTRTGGFDEQYF.

The chain has TRBV30 and TRBJ1-4; D gene ambiguous. The CDR3 is 14 residues long. Trimming left V 3 bases short and J 7 bases short, with 15 bases between. CDR1 GTSNPN and CDR2 SVGIG come from the germline V gene (reference sequence). This CDR3 is CAWRTEGNSEKLFF. CDR3 DNA sequence: TGTGCCTGGAGAACAGAGGGTAATAGTGAAAAACTGTTTTTT.

This chain joins TRBV4-1 and TRBJ1-5; D is undetermined. The CDR3 runs to 14 residues. The germline CDR1 and CDR2 sequences are MGHRA and YSYEKL. V was trimmed by 5 bases and J by 3 bases, leaving 11 bases between them. The CDR3 here is CASSVEQLNQPQHF. CDR3 DNA: TGCGCCAGCAGCGTGGAACAGCTCAATCAGCCCCAGCATTTT.

V and J are TRBV9 and TRBJ2-1, with 7 bases that match TRBD1. The V segment lost 4 bases and the J segment 1 base; nucleotides outside the gene matches: 14. There are 18 residues in the CDR3. Germline loops: CDR1 SGDLS, CDR2 YYNGEE. CDR3 DNA: TGTGCCAGCAGCCCCCAAGGAAACAGGGGTGGGTCCTACAATGAGCAGTTCTTC. Protein product: CASSPQGNRGGSYNEQFF.